Listed below are T cell receptor beta chains from one sample, sequenced in a study of immune cell composition in non-small cell lung cancer. Method: immunoSEQ multiplex PCR; TCRdb's copy keeps in-frame clones and lacks some. In the table there are roughly 7,000 clones, 70% of which are singletons. What was sequenced was lung tumor tissue. These receptors were collected from a human donor with non-small cell lung cancer. CDR3s include the opening cysteine and the closing phenylalanine or tryptophan. Fields, in order: clone size, V gene, CDR3 protein. The size field is filled for only some rows; it gives once, few, many or a size class.

clone_size: NA; v_call: TRBV6-5; cdr3_aa: CASSYSLIPETEAFF
clone_size: few; v_call: TRBV19; cdr3_aa: CASSMLGGSQYGYTF
clone_size: NA; v_call: TRBV7-8; cdr3_aa: CASSSFRVYNEQFF
clone_size: NA; v_call: TRBV13; cdr3_aa: CASRPYTGHGYEQYF
clone_size: NA; v_call: TRBV6-5; cdr3_aa: CASSYGDSLNTGELFF
clone_size: NA; v_call: TRBV30; cdr3_aa: CAWSHNYGYTF
clone_size: NA; v_call: TRBV29-1; cdr3_aa: CSATRPGLANNEQFF
clone_size: NA; v_call: TRBV11-2; cdr3_aa: CASSLDDGRDQKLFF
clone_size: few; v_call: TRBV2; cdr3_aa: CASRRLAVYEQYF
clone_size: NA; v_call: TRBV15; cdr3_aa: CATSRTTGGATEAFF
clone_size: few; v_call: TRBV5-6; cdr3_aa: CASSLRGQDRKYF
clone_size: few; v_call: TRBV5-1; cdr3_aa: CASSPTGKLTDTQYF
clone_size: NA; v_call: TRBV7-2; cdr3_aa: CASSLARASPYEQYF
clone_size: NA; v_call: TRBV7-2; cdr3_aa: CASSLSRYTEAFF